This T cell receptor beta chain emerged from a study of T cells in Graves' hyperthyroidism and ophthalmopathy. This clonotype was recorded at least ten times. Germline CDR1 is SGDLS and CDR2 is YYNGEE. The CDR3 is 13 amino acids. V shed 3 bases and J shed 2 bases, with 7 bases lying between them. Amplification yielded TCR beta CDR3 regions, with RNA transcripts as the source. Researchers ran a first-round RT-PCR on the TCR CDR3 using the HTBI primer set. One entry per CDR3 protein results from TCRdb running MiXCR on the multiplex PCR reads. The sample consists of roughly 420,000 distinct CDR3 sequences, approximately 14% of them appearing once.

The rearrangement uses TRBV9 and TRBJ2-3; a weak D match, TRBD2 (6 bases). The source is a woman aged 18-29 years with Graves' hyperthyroidism. The sample taken for sequencing was blood. The CDR3: CASSAGLTDTQYF. CDR3 coding DNA: TGTGCCAGCAGCGCGGGACTCACAGATACGCAGTATTTT. Full variable domain (rest looked up from reference TRBV9 and TRBJ2-3): DSGVTQTPKHLITATGQRVTLRCSPRSGDLSVYWYQQSLDQGLQFLIQYYNGEERAKGNILERFSAQQFPDLHSELNLSSLELGDSALYFCASSAGLTDTQYFGPGTRLTVL.